The next 23 T cell receptor beta chains were all read from a single sample in a study of neoadjuvant anti-PD-1 for oral cavity cancer. Regarding time point: after neoadjuvant nivolumab, at surgical resection. Data came from immunoSEQ multiplex PCR; TCRdb stores just in-frame clones and leaves some out. The sample has some 15,000 clones; about 75% are singletons. The sample consisted of PBMCs, taken after nivolumab (anti-PD-1) treatment. The receptors derive from a person aged 35-79 years with oral cavity squamous cell carcinoma.

V gene TRBV5-1 combines with J gene TRBJ2-1; TRBD2 matches at 10 bases. This CDR3 has 16 amino acids. Trimming took 0 bases from V and 4 from J; bases not matched to a gene: 4. The germline gives CDR1 SGHRS, CDR2 YFSETQ. The chain's CDR3 is CASSLVGLAAYNEQFF. The CDR3 DNA reads as TGCGCCAGCAGCTTGGTTGGACTAGCGGCTTACAATGAGCAGTTCTTC.

This rearrangement joins TRBV6-1 to TRBJ1-1; D is undetermined. Germline CDR1 reads MNHNS; CDR2 reads SASEGT. V gave up 6 bases and J gave up 0 bases, with 5 bases separating them. The CDR3 extends over 12 amino acids. CDR3 in amino acids: CASRMMNTEAFF. CDR3 sequence (DNA): TGTGCCAGCAGAATGATGAACACTGAAGCTTTCTTT.

The chain employs TRBV25-1 and TRBJ2-2, with unresolved D. V was pared by 0 bases and J by 3 bases, with 8 bases between. Germline lookup yields CDR1 MGHDK and CDR2 SYGVNS. This CDR3 is 15 amino acids long. CDR3 sequence (DNA): TGTGCCAGCAGTGAATACATGGGCGACACCGGGGAGCTGTTTTTT. This codes for CASSEYMGDTGELFF.

The chain combines TRBV27 with TRBJ2-6; the D is unclear. Germline V gene data show CDR1 as MNHEY and CDR2 as SMNVEV (reference sequence). This CDR3 has 15 amino acids. Trimming left V 6 bases short and J 5 bases short, with 14 bases between. The DNA for the CDR3 is TGTGCCAGCAGAAGTGGGGAACGCTGGGCCAACGTCCTGACTTTC. Translation: CASRSGERWANVLTF.

The chain joins TRBV2 to TRBJ1-2, with D perhaps TRBD1 (6 bases). V lost 6 bases to trimming and J lost 4 bases, with 15 bases between them. The CDR3 is 14 residues long. The germline gives CDR1 SNHLY, CDR2 FYNNEI. The CDR3 DNA reads TGTGCCAGCAGCTACAGGGAAGGAGCCTATGGCTACACCTTC. Residues: CASSYREGAYGYTF.

Details on this clone: The junction and the germline gene differ at one end; a read error may be behind it. The chain employs TRBV30 and TRBJ2-1; TRBD1 or TRBD2 may be the D gene (5 bases each). This CDR3 is built from 13 residues. Germline V gives CDR1 GTSNPN, CDR2 SVGIG (reference sequence). Here the CDR3 reads CAWSSPGPNQQFF. CDR3 sequence (DNA): TGTGCCTGGTCCTCCCCGGGGCCCAATCAGCAGTTCTTC.

J is TRBJ1-1 and V is TRBV30; D is unclear. Trimming stripped 0 bases from V and 1 base from J, with 12 bases between. The CDR3 runs 15 residues. Germline V lookup: CDR1 GTSNPN, CDR2 SVGIG (reference sequence). The CDR3 nucleotides read TGTGCCTGGAGTGTACAATCGGGGTGGAACACTGAAGCTTTCTTT. The encoded protein is CAWSVQSGWNTEAFF.

The sample holds a few counts of this clone. The chain employs TRBV5-4 and TRBJ1-6; no firm D call. Trimming removed 4 bases from V and 7 bases from J, with 9 bases in between. The CDR3 length is 13 residues. The germline V gene has CDR1 SGHNT and CDR2 YYREEE (reference sequence). The CDR3 region is CASSQNTNSPLHF. The CDR3 DNA sequence: TGTGCCAGCAGCCAGAACACGAATTCACCCCTCCACTTT.

The J gene is TRBJ1-2, the V gene TRBV7-3; TRBD1 agrees at 7 bases. CDR3 length: 13 residues. The germline V gene has CDR1 SGHTA and CDR2 FQGTGA. V lost 0 bases and J lost 8; bases outside the gene matches: 3. This CDR3 reads CASSLTPDRGYTF. As DNA, the CDR3 is TGTGCCAGCAGCTTAACTCCGGACAGGGGCTACACCTTC.

The CDR3 reads CASSVREREGPHGTDTQYF. CDR3 sequence (DNA): TGCGCCAGCAGCGTCAGGGAGCGGGAGGGCCCTCATGGCACAGATACGCAGTATTTT. The rearrangement links TRBV4-1 to TRBJ2-3, with 10 bases aligning to TRBD2. The CDR3 length is 19 residues. V was clipped by 5 bases and J by 1 base; unmatched bases: 15. Germline lookup yields CDR1 MGHRA and CDR2 YSYEKL.

The gene calls are TRBV27 and TRBJ2-3; possibly TRBD2 for D (6 bases). The CDR3 has 15 amino acids. The germline V and J ends were trimmed by 5 bases and 0 bases, with 12 bases remaining between them. The germline V gene encodes CDR1 MNHEY and CDR2 SMNVEV (reference sequence). As DNA, the CDR3 is TGTGCCAGCAGTCTGGGGACTTCTAGCACAGATACGCAGTATTTT. This sequence encodes CASSLGTSSTDTQYF.

This chain connects TRBV6-1 to TRBJ2-7; D remains unclear. Between the trimmed V and J ends, which lost 3 bases and 0 bases, there was a span of 15 bases. The CDR3 runs to 16 residues. The germline V gene has CDR1 MNHNS and CDR2 SASEGT. The CDR3 DNA is TGTGCCAGCAGTGAGGTTTTCACACAGCTCTCCTACGAGCAGTACTTC. It encodes CASSEVFTQLSYEQYF.

This rearrangement joins TRBV29-1 to TRBJ1-1; no definite D call. There are 13 residues in the CDR3. Looked up from germline, CDR1 is SQVTM and CDR2 is ANQGSEA. Trimming left V 6 bases short and J 6 bases short, with 17 bases between. Written as DNA, the CDR3 is TGCAGCGTGAGGGTGCAGGAGGGCTCTGAAGCTTTCTTT. This codes for CSVRVQEGSEAFF.

CDR3: CASSSDSYEQYF. For the CDR3, the DNA is TGTGCCAGCAGTAGCGACTCCTACGAGCAGTACTTC. This rearrangement joins TRBV6-5 to TRBJ2-7, with D uncertain. The CDR3 spans 12 residues. The V gene's germline CDR1 is MNHEY and CDR2 SVGAGI. Trimming stripped 5 bases from V and 0 bases from J, with 5 bases between.

V gene TRBV29-1 combines with J gene TRBJ2-7; D unclear. Germline V gene sequence: CDR1 SQVTM, CDR2 ANQGSEA. CDR3 size: 13 residues. V was pared by 5 bases and J by 6 bases, with 17 bases between. CDR3 sequence reads: CSVSSRPLSEQYF. CDR3 coding DNA: TGCAGCGTTTCGAGTCGCCCGCTTAGCGAGCAGTACTTC.

V and J are TRBV7-3 and TRBJ2-5; D is undetermined. V was pared by 2 bases and J by 3 bases, with 7 bases between. Germline V gives CDR1 SGHTA, CDR2 FQGTGA. There are 13 residues in the CDR3. Written as DNA, the CDR3 is TGTGCCAGCAGCTTATCCAGGAAAGAGACCCAGTACTTC. This codes for CASSLSRKETQYF.

This clone was counted only a few times. The chain recombines TRBV6-1 with TRBJ2-6, with TRBD1 as a possible D gene (6 bases). Germline loops: CDR1 MNHNS, CDR2 SASEGT. Deletions cut 5 bases from V and 2 bases from J, with 7 bases between. This CDR3 region has 14 residues. The CDR3 here is CASSQGPGANVLTF. CDR3 nucleotide sequence: TGTGCCAGCAGTCAGGGGCCTGGGGCCAACGTCCTGACTTTC.

The rearrangement joins TRBV27 to TRBJ2-2, with 13 bases fitting TRBD2. The V gene's germline CDR1 is MNHEY and CDR2 SMNVEV (reference sequence). CDR3 size: 21 residues. V was clipped by 6 bases and J by 0 bases; unmatched bases: 16. CDR3 sequence reads: CASSSYLPGTSGTANTGELFF. CDR3 nucleotides: TGTGCCAGCAGCTCTTACCTCCCGGGGACTAGCGGGACCGCGAACACCGGGGAGCTGTTTTTT.

The CDR3 sequence is CASRRQALGYEQYF. The CDR3 DNA reads as TGTGCCAGCAGAAGACAGGCTCTAGGGTACGAGCAGTACTTC. The chain carries TRBV2 and TRBJ2-7; TRBD1 is a possible D gene (6 bases). The CDR3 is 14 amino acids. Germline assignment: CDR1 SNHLY and CDR2 FYNNEI. The V and J ends lost 6 bases and 4 bases respectively, with 16 bases between them.

The count of this clone is one. The chain carries TRBV5-5 and TRBJ2-7; D is unresolved. The CDR3 has 14 amino acids. Trimming pared 0 bases from V and 4 bases from J, leaving 11 bases between. Germline V gives CDR1 SGHKS, CDR2 YYEKEE (reference sequence). For the CDR3, the DNA is TGTGCCAGCAGCTTGGCCGGGCAGACTTACGAGCAGTACTTC. Protein: CASSLAGQTYEQYF.

The chain is built from TRBV29-1 and TRBJ1-1; tentative D call: TRBD1 (5 bases). The germline gives CDR1 SQVTM, CDR2 ANQGSEA. The CDR3 loop spans 12 amino acids. The V gene lost 5 bases and the J gene lost 1 base, with 8 bases spanning the gap. CDR3: CSVRGGNTEAFF. DNA of the CDR3: TGCAGCGTTCGGGGGGGGAACACTGAAGCTTTCTTT.

In this sample, this clone turned up a few times. The rearrangement uses TRBV5-1 and TRBJ2-7; a weak D match, TRBD1 (6 bases). The V gene lost 1 base and the J gene lost 2 bases, with 10 bases spanning the gap. Germline V gene sequence: CDR1 SGHRS, CDR2 YFSETQ. CDR3 length: 14 amino acids. CDR3 sequence (DNA): TGCGCCAGCAGCTTGAAAGGGGGTACCTACGAGCAGTACTTC. This sequence encodes CASSLKGGTYEQYF.

This clone was seen once. The chain joins TRBV6-5 to TRBJ1-1; D gene ambiguous. The ends were cut back, 0 bases at V and 0 bases at J, with 2 bases in the middle. Germline V CDR1 and CDR2: MNHEY, SVGAGI. The CDR3 spans 13 residues. CDR3 in amino acids: CASSYSLNTEAFF. CDR3 coding DNA: TGTGCCAGCAGTTACTCACTGAACACTGAAGCTTTCTTT.